What follows are 10 T cell receptor beta chains derived from one specimen sequenced in a study of cytomegalovirus exposure and HLA in healthy donors. Amplification used 60 Vbeta primers and 13 Jbeta primers. Only in-frame clones appear in the TCRdb table, and some are missing; sequencing was by immunoSEQ multiplex PCR. The sample yields more than 95,000 clones, 9.5% to 13% seen once. Sequencing used PBMCs. Receptors were obtained from a man aged 40-50 years in good health and CMV-seropositive.

The chain has TRBV7-9 and TRBJ1-2; D gene unclear. The germline V gene has CDR1 SEHNR and CDR2 FQNEAQ (reference sequence). Trimming removed 5 bases from V and 5 bases from J, with 9 bases in between. There are 12 residues in the CDR3. CDR3: CASSPLEYGYTF. The CDR3 DNA reads as TGTGCCAGCAGCCCCCTGGAGTATGGCTACACCTTC. Full variable domain (outside the CDR3, taken from reference TRBV7-9 and TRBJ1-2): DTGVSQNPRHKITKRGQNVTFRCDPISEHNRLYWYRQTLGQGPEFLTYFQNEAQLEKSRLLSDRFSAERPKGSFSTLEIQRTEQGDSAMYLCASSPLEYGYTFGSGTRLTVV.

This clone has a handful of counts. This sequence joins TRBV10-2 and TRBJ1-5, with D maybe TRBD1 (5 bases). V was shortened by 0 bases and J by 2 bases, with 17 bases between the two germline ends. The CDR3 length is 18 residues. The germline V gene has CDR1 WSHSY and CDR2 SAAADI. CDR3 sequence reads: CASSESKLRAGGNQPQHF. DNA of the CDR3: TGCGCCAGCAGTGAGTCCAAGCTCCGAGCGGGGGGCAATCAGCCCCAGCATTTT.

The rearrangement uses TRBV28 and TRBJ1-2; a possible D gene is TRBD1 (6 bases). Trimming stripped 1 base from V and 7 bases from J, with 19 bases between. The CDR3 has 16 residues. Germline V CDR1 and CDR2: MDHEN, SYDVKM. The CDR3 spells CASSLYARLLGGGYTF. CDR3 bases: TGTGCCAGCAGTTTATACGCACGGTTACTAGGGGGTGGCTACACCTTC.

This sequence joins TRBV5-1 and TRBJ2-7; D may be TRBD1 (6 bases). CDR1 is SGHRS and CDR2 is YFSETQ in the germline V gene. Between the trimmed V and J ends, which lost 4 bases and 3 bases, there was a span of 17 bases. CDR3 length: 15 amino acids. The CDR3 DNA reads as TGCGCCAGCAGCGACCGGGACAAGTATTACTACGAGCAGTACTTC. It encodes CASSDRDKYYYEQYF.

The rearrangement links TRBV11-1 to TRBJ1-1, with 7 bases that match TRBD1. CDR1 and CDR2 from the germline V gene are SGHAT and FQDESV (reference sequence). The CDR3 is made up of 14 amino acids. V dropped 1 base and J dropped 3; count of bases not matched to a gene: 2. CDR3 in amino acids: CASSLDDRDTEAFF. CDR3 DNA sequence: TGTGCCAGCAGCTTAGACGACAGGGACACTGAAGCTTTCTTT.

The chain combines TRBV19 with TRBJ1-3; unclear D gene. The CDR3 contains 13 residues. Germline CDR1 reads LNHDA; CDR2 reads SQIVND (reference sequence). The ends were cut back, 6 bases at V and 0 bases at J, with 6 bases in the middle. The DNA of the CDR3 is TGTGCCAGTAGACCGAGCTCTGGAAACACCATATATTTT. It specifies CASRPSSGNTIYF.

This clone was seen a handful of times. The J gene is TRBJ2-7, the V gene TRBV27; 10 positions agree with TRBD2. The ends lost 4 bases at V and 4 bases at J; junction bases unmatched: 7. Germline CDR1 is MNHEY and CDR2 is SMNVEV (reference sequence). The CDR3 covers 15 residues. CDR3 loop: CASSWASGSLYEQYF. The CDR3 nucleotides read TGTGCCAGCAGTTGGGCTAGCGGGAGTTTGTACGAGCAGTACTTC.

The chain employs TRBV5-1 and TRBJ2-3; 8 bases agree with TRBD2. Germline lookup yields CDR1 SGHRS and CDR2 YFSETQ. V lost 2 bases to trimming and J lost 4 bases; unmatched junction nucleotides: 6. This CDR3 has 15 residues. The CDR3 is CASSLASGPPDTQYF. The DNA for the CDR3 is TGCGCCAGCAGCTTAGCTAGCGGGCCTCCAGATACGCAGTATTTT.

This clone has just a few counts. The V and J genes are TRBV5-6 and TRBJ2-3; 12 bases are shared with TRBD2. The length of the CDR3 is 16 residues. CDR1 and CDR2 from the germline V gene are SGHDT and YYEEEE. V was pared by 4 bases and J by 6 bases, with 9 bases of the junction left unmatched. The DNA for the CDR3 is TGTGCCAGCAGCCGCGGGCTAGCGGGAGGGTTCGATACGCAGTATTTT. This encodes CASSRGLAGGFDTQYF.

This clone came up a few times. The chain recombines TRBV7-6 with TRBJ2-6; D remains unclear. CDR3 length: 15 residues. Germline V CDR1 and CDR2: SGHVS, FNYEAQ. The ends were cut back, 1 base at V and 1 base at J, with 5 bases in the middle. The CDR3 here is CASSLERSGANVLTF. CDR3 coding DNA: TGTGCCAGCAGCTTAGAGAGGTCTGGGGCCAACGTCCTGACTTTC.